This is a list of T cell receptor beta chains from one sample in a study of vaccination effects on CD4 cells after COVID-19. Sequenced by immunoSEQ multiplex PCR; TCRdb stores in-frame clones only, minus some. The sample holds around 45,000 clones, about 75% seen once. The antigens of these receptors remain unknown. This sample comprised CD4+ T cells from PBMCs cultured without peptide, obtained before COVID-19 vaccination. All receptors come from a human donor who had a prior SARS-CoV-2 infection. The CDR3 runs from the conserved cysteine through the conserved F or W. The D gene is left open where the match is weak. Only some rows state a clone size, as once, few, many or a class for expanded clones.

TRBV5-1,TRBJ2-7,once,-,TGCGCCAGCAGCCCACGTGTGGGCGAGCAGTACTTC,CASSPRVGEQYF
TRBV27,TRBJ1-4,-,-,TGTGCCAGCAGTTTACGGGGTCCGTTACTGTTTTTT,CASSLRGPLLFF
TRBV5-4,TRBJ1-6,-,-,TGTGCCAGCAGCTTTGGAGGACGTTCCGCGGGTAATTCACCCCTCCACTTT,CASSFGGRSAGNSPLHF
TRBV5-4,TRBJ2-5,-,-,TGTGCCAGCAGCTTGGAGGCAGGGTACCAAGAGACCCAGTACTTC,CASSLEAGYQETQYF
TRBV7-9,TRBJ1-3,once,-,TGTGCCAGCAGCTTTCTCTCCATCGGAAACACCATATATTTT,CASSFLSIGNTIYF
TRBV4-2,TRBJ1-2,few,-,TGTGCCAGCAGCCAACTACCTTCGACGGGCGGCTACACCTTC,CASSQLPSTGGYTF
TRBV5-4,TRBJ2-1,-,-,TGTGCCAGCAGCTGGGCTGCAGGGGCCAATGAGCAGTTCTTC,CASSWAAGANEQFF
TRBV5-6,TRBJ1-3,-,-,TGTGCCAGCAGCTTGGGGTCAAACACCATATATTTT,CASSLGSNTIYF
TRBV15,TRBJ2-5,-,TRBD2,TGTGCCACCAGCCGTCAACCGGGCTCTTGGGGGGGACCCCAGTACTTC,CATSRQPGSWGGPQYF
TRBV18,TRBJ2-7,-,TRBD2,TGTGCCAGCTCACCGGGGCTAGCGGGGGTGTCCTACGAGCAGTACTTC,CASSPGLAGVSYEQYF
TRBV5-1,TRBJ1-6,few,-,TGCGCCAGCAGCTTGGCCAATTTCGGGGAACCCCCCCTCCACTTT,CASSLANFGEPPLHF
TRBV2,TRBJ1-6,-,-,TGTGCCAGCATCTTTGATAGCTCCTATAATTCACCCCTCCACTTT,CASIFDSSYNSPLHF
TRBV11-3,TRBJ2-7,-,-,TGTGCCAGCAGCTTAGAGGGTGGGGGATACAGCGAGACCTACGAGCAGTACTTC,CASSLEGGGYSETYEQYF
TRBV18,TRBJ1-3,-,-,TGTGCCAGCTCACCGTCGGCTGCGGGAAACACCATATATTTT,CASSPSAAGNTIYF
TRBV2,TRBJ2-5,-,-,TGTGCCAGCAGTGACGACGGAGAGACCCAGTACTTC,CASSDDGETQYF
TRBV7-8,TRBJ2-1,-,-,TGTGCCAGCAGCTTCGTCGGGGGCCGACATGAGCAGTTCTTC,CASSFVGGRHEQFF
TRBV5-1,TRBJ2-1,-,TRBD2,TGCGCCAGCAGCTCAGGAGGGTGGCTAGCGGGGATGAATGAGCAGTTCTTC,CASSSGGWLAGMNEQFF
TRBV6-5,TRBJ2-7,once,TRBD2,TGTGCCAGCAGTTACCAGCGGGACTCCACCGAGCAGTACTTC,CASSYQRDSTEQYF
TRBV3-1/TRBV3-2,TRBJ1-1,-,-,TGTGCCAGCAGCCAAGATAACGGGAACACTGAAGCTTTCTTT,CASSQDNGNTEAFF